The clone carrying this TCR beta chain came up a few times. TCRdb processed the RT-PCR reads anew with MiXCR; each CDR3 protein has one entry. Of about 680,000 distinct CDR3 sequences in the sample, 12% to 15% were seen once. The CDR3 length is 12 residues. V dropped 3 bases and J dropped 9 bases, with 12 bases sitting between them. The germline V gene encodes CDR1 SGHTA and CDR2 FQGNSA. Sequencing input: memory CD4+ T cells from blood. The chain has TRBV7-2 and TRBJ2-7, with D hard to call. The sequence was obtained from a female donor in good health, serving as a healthy control. Here the CDR3 reads CASSLEGLGQYF. The CDR3 region has the DNA TGTGCCAGCAGCTTGGAAGGCTTAGGGCAGTACTTC.